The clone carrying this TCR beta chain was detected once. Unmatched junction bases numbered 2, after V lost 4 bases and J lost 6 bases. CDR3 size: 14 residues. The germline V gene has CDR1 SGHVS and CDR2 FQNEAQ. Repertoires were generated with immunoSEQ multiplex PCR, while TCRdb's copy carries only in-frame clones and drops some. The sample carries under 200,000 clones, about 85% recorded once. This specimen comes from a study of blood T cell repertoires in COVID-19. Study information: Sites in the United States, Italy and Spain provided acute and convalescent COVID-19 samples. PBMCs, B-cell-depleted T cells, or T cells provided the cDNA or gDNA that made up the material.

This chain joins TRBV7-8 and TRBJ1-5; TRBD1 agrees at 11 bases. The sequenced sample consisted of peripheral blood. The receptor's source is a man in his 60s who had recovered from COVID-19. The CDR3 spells CASSYGTGGQPQHF. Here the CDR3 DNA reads TGTGCCAGCAGCTATGGGACAGGGGGTCAGCCCCAGCATTTT.